These 19 T cell receptor beta chains share one sample of origin, sequenced in a study of T cell responses to AZD1222 COVID-19 vaccine. Sequencing was performed with immunoSEQ multiplex PCR; in TCRdb, only in-frame clones are kept and a portion is missing. This sample has 65,000 to 75,000 clones, with 84% found just once. The specimen was peripheral blood, collected on day 0 of AZD1222 vaccination. These receptors were collected from an adult in good health.

The chain carries TRBV19 and TRBJ2-7; 9 positions agree with TRBD1. Germline CDR1 reads LNHDA; CDR2 reads SQIVND (reference sequence). This CDR3 is 16 amino acids long. V gave up 10 bases and J gave up 2 bases; unmatched junction bases: 15. The CDR3 region has the DNA TGTGCCACATCAAATTTCGCTGGACAGGGGACCTACGAGCAGTACTTC. Encoded protein: CATSNFAGQGTYEQYF. Combining the CDR3 with reference TRBV19 and TRBJ2-7 gives the whole variable domain DGGITQSPKYLFRKEGQNVTLSCEQNLNHDAMYWYRQDPGQGLRLIYYSQIVNDFQKGDIAEGYSVSREKKESFPLTVTSAQKNPTAFYLCATSNFAGQGTYEQYFGPGTRLTVT.

Concerning this clone itself: Sequence at one end of the junction differs from germline and may be a read error. The chain is built from TRBV6-5 and TRBJ1-1; no definite D call. Germline CDR1 reads MNHEY; CDR2 reads SVGAGI. The CDR3 loop spans 12 amino acids. The CDR3 region has the DNA TGTGCCAGCAGGTACTTTGGCACTGAAGCTTTCTTT. This codes for CASRYFGTEAFF.

The CDR3 loop is CASSVAHHTDTQYF. CDR3 DNA: TGTGCCAGCAGCGTAGCACACCACACAGATACGCAGTATTTT. V and J are TRBV9 and TRBJ2-3; D not certain. V lost 0 bases, J lost 2 bases, and 7 bases lay in between. This CDR3 region has 14 residues. Germline V lookup: CDR1 SGDLS, CDR2 YYNGEE.

This sequence joins TRBV25-1 and TRBJ2-6, with a weak D call TRBD2 (7 bases). Germline V gene data show CDR1 as MGHDK and CDR2 as SYGVNS. V dropped 1 base and J dropped 0 bases, with 13 bases sitting between them. The CDR3 loop spans 18 amino acids. The CDR3 nucleotides read TGTGCCAGCAGTGAATGGGGGGGCTCAATCTCTGGGGCCAACGTCCTGACTTTC. Amino acid sequence: CASSEWGGSISGANVLTF.

The chain carries TRBV5-8 and TRBJ1-6; D is uncertain. The V end was cut by 2 bases, the J end by 5 bases, with 8 bases between. In germline, CDR1 is SGHTS, CDR2 YDEGEE. CDR3 length: 14 residues. CDR3 nucleotides: TGTGCCAGCAGCTTAGGGCGAGATAATTCACCCCTCCACTTT. Amino acids: CASSLGRDNSPLHF.

The V call is TRBV29-1, the J call TRBJ1-4, with D possibly matching TRBD1 (5 bases). The V end was cut by 7 bases, the J end by 3 bases, with 12 bases between. The germline gives CDR1 SQVTM, CDR2 ANQGSEA. The length of the CDR3 is 13 residues. CDR3 protein: CSGAEGSNEKLFF. DNA of the CDR3: TGCAGCGGCGCAGAGGGGTCTAATGAAAAACTGTTTTTT. The full variable domain, rest sourced from reference TRBV29-1 and TRBJ1-4, is SAVISQKPSRDICQRGTSLTIQCQVDSQVTMMFWYRQQPGQSLTLIATANQGSEATYESGFVIDKFPISRPNLTFSTLTVSNMSPEDSSIYLCSGAEGSNEKLFFGSGTQLSVL.

V and J are TRBV6-2 or TRBV6-3 and TRBJ1-4; 8 nucleotides match TRBD1. CDR3 length: 18 residues. Germline V gene data show CDR1 as MNHEY and CDR2 as SVGEGT. With 2 bases clipped from V and 3 bases from J, the junction kept 11 bases outside the gene matches. The CDR3 spells CASSYDWTGKMANEKLFF. The CDR3 bases are TGTGCCAGCAGTTACGATTGGACAGGGAAGATGGCTAATGAAAAACTGTTTTTT.

The CDR3: CAWSSELGYGYTF. CDR3 in DNA: TGTGCCTGGAGTTCTGAACTGGGCTATGGCTACACCTTC. The V gene is TRBV30, the J gene TRBJ1-2; D remains unclear. Germline V gene lookup returns CDR1 GTSNPN and CDR2 SVGIG (reference sequence). The V end was cut by 2 bases, the J end by 4 bases, with 11 bases between. The CDR3 length is 13 residues.

The chain combines TRBV7-2 with TRBJ1-2; 9 bases are shared with TRBD1. Germline CDR1 SGHTA, CDR2 FQGNSA. V was pared by 1 base and J by 7 bases, with 10 bases of the junction left unmatched. The CDR3 loop spans 16 amino acids. The CDR3 DNA reads TGTGCCAGCAGCTTAGTCGGATCCGGGACAGGGTTTGGCTACACCTTC. Protein product: CASSLVGSGTGFGYTF.

The genes are TRBV7-2 and TRBJ2-2; no clear D. CDR3 length equals 13 residues. The ends were cut back, 2 bases at V and 2 bases at J, with 3 bases in the middle. Looked up from germline, CDR1 is SGHTA and CDR2 is FQGNSA. CDR3 protein: CASSLPNTGELFF. The CDR3 region has the DNA TGTGCCAGCAGCTTACCCAACACCGGGGAGCTGTTTTTT.

The chain recombines TRBV7-2 with TRBJ1-2, with D possibly TRBD1 on 5 matching bases. V lost 8 bases and J 5 bases, leaving 21 bases between the germline ends. This CDR3 is 15 amino acids long. Germline loops: CDR1 SGHTA, CDR2 FQGNSA. For the CDR3, the DNA is TGTGCCAGCGGCGAACTCGACAGTGGCCGATATGGCTACACCTTC. This codes for CASGELDSGRYGYTF. The variable domain in full, with the rest retrieved from reference TRBV7-2 and TRBJ1-2, is GAGVSQSPSNKVTEKGKDVELRCDPISGHTALYWYRQSLGQGLEFLIYFQGNSAPDKSGLPSDRFSAERTGGSVSTLTIQRTQQEDSAVYLCASGELDSGRYGYTFGSGTRLTVV.

The chain combines TRBV18 with TRBJ1-1; D perhaps matches TRBD1 (5 bases). The CDR3 consists of 16 residues. In germline, CDR1 is KGHSH, CDR2 LQKENI. V gave up 4 bases and J gave up 1 base, with 16 bases separating them. The DNA of the CDR3 is TGTGCCAGCTCACGCGGGACTGGGGCGACGAACACTGAAGCTTTCTTT. It codes for CASSRGTGATNTEAFF.

CDR3 sequence: CASSQDRGYEQYF. CDR3 sequence (DNA): TGTGCCAGCAGCCAAGATCGAGGTTACGAGCAGTACTTC. The chain links TRBV3-1 (or the pseudogene TRBV3-2) to TRBJ2-7, with unresolved D. The ends were cut back, 0 bases at V and 4 bases at J, with 7 bases in the middle. The CDR3 is made up of 13 amino acids. Germline V gene lookup returns CDR1 LGHDT and CDR2 YNNKEL (reference sequence).

The chain carries TRBV29-1 and TRBJ2-3; TRBD1 aligns across 7 bases. Trimming removed 1 base from V and 0 bases from J; junction bases left unmatched: 4. This CDR3 spans 15 amino acids. The germline V gene has CDR1 SQVTM and CDR2 ANQGSEA. CDR3 sequence (DNA): TGCAGCGTTGAAGTGCCCAGGGGGAGCACAGATACGCAGTATTTT. It encodes CSVEVPRGSTDTQYF.

This chain connects TRBV20-1 to TRBJ1-2; D is unclear. The CDR3 totals 10 residues. The V gene lost 5 bases and the J gene lost 8 bases, with 9 bases spanning the gap. The germline gives CDR1 DFQATT, CDR2 SNEGSKA (reference sequence). The CDR3 DNA reads TGCAGTGCTGGACTAGAGGGCTACACCTTC. It translates to CSAGLEGYTF.

The gene calls are TRBV3-1 (or the pseudogene TRBV3-2) and TRBJ1-2; 12 bases line up with TRBD1. J was trimmed by 8 bases and V by 4 bases; bases with no gene match: 8. The CDR3 extends over 15 amino acids. CDR1 and CDR2 (germline): LGHDT, YNNKEL (reference sequence). In DNA, the CDR3 is TGTGCCAGCAGCCTCGGGACAGGGGGCTCTAAAGGCTACACCTTC. It codes for CASSLGTGGSKGYTF.

The chain uses TRBV28 and TRBJ1-1; TRBD1 aligns across 8 bases. Germline values: CDR1 MDHEN, CDR2 SYDVKM. Trimming took 8 bases from V and 0 from J; bases not matched to a gene: 8. The CDR3 consists of 15 residues. As DNA, the CDR3 is TGTGCCAGCTCCGGGACAGGAAATATGAACACTGAAGCTTTCTTT. Amino acids: CASSGTGNMNTEAFF. The complete variable domain, with remaining parts taken from reference TRBV28 and TRBJ1-1, reads DVKVTQSSRYLVKRTGEKVFLECVQDMDHENMFWYRQDPGLGLRLIYFSYDVKMKEKGDIPEGYSVSREKKERFSLILESASTNQTSMYLCASSGTGNMNTEAFFGQGTRLTVV.

This chain links TRBV19 with TRBJ1-1; 7 bases are shared with TRBD1. V shed 7 bases, J shed 2 bases, and the junction held 10 bases outside the gene matches. The germline V gene encodes CDR1 LNHDA and CDR2 SQIVND (reference sequence). This CDR3 region has 15 residues. CDR3 region: CASNLQGGHNTEAFF. In nucleotides, the CDR3 is TGTGCCAGTAATCTTCAGGGGGGACACAACACTGAAGCTTTCTTT.

V gene TRBV19 combines with J gene TRBJ1-2, with unresolved D. The CDR3 length is 12 residues. Trimming removed 5 bases at V and 8 bases at J, with 12 bases between. Germline CDR1 and CDR2: LNHDA and SQIVND (reference sequence). CDR3 residues: CASSEYKEGYTF. The CDR3 bases are TGTGCCAGTAGTGAATACAAGGAGGGCTACACCTTC.